The 18 T cell receptor beta chains listed next were all sequenced from one sample in a study of T cells in Graves' hyperthyroidism and ophthalmopathy. TCR beta CDR3 region amplification was performed from RNA transcripts. The study used the HTBI primer set for a first-round RT-PCR of the TCR CDR3. TCRdb redid the calling of the multiplex PCR reads with MiXCR, one entry per CDR3 protein. The repertoire holds some 560,000 distinct CDR3 sequences, with around 16% as singletons. Sequenced sample: blood. These receptor sequences come from a woman aged 25-40 years with Graves' hyperthyroidism.

This clonotype was seen ten or more times. The genes are TRBV29-1 and TRBJ1-6; 8 bases align to TRBD1. The CDR3 extends over 16 amino acids. The germline gives CDR1 SQVTM, CDR2 ANQGSEA. Losses at the gene ends were 8 bases for V and 7 bases for J; bases not matched to a gene: 16. The CDR3 sequence is CSTPAGTGPENSPLHF. For the CDR3, the DNA is TGCAGCACCCCGGCCGGGACAGGACCTGAAAATTCACCCCTCCACTTT.

This clonotype has just a few counts. The gene calls are TRBV9 and TRBJ1-4, with 7 bases fitting TRBD1. This CDR3 is 14 amino acids long. Germline V gene data show CDR1 as SGDLS and CDR2 as YYNGEE. The ends lost 4 bases at V and 8 bases at J; junction bases unmatched: 8. The CDR3 DNA follows: TGTGCCAGCAGCCCTGGGACAGCGGCCGAAAAACTGTTTTTT. Residues: CASSPGTAAEKLFF. The complete variable domain, with remaining parts taken from reference TRBV9 and TRBJ1-4, reads DSGVTQTPKHLITATGQRVTLRCSPRSGDLSVYWYQQSLDQGLQFLIQYYNGEERAKGNILERFSAQQFPDLHSELNLSSLELGDSALYFCASSPGTAAEKLFFGSGTQLSVL.

The chain carries TRBV27 and TRBJ2-7; 13 bases align to TRBD2. J was trimmed by 6 bases and V by 5 bases; bases with no gene match: 13. This CDR3 region has 17 residues. Germline CDR1 MNHEY, CDR2 SMNVEV (reference sequence). The CDR3 here is CASSLGTSGINFGEQYF. DNA of the CDR3: TGTGCCAGCAGTCTTGGGACTAGCGGGATAAATTTTGGCGAGCAGTACTTC.

This clonotype was seen at least ten times. The J gene is TRBJ2-3, the V gene TRBV5-5; 7 bases are shared with TRBD2. After removal of 4 bases from V and 4 bases from J, the junction contained 15 bases not matched to a gene. Germline CDR1 and CDR2: SGHKS and YYEKEE (reference sequence). The CDR3 is 17 amino acids. This CDR3 is CASSAPSGQGPSDTQYF. DNA for the CDR3: TGTGCCAGCAGCGCACCTAGCGGCCAAGGGCCATCAGATACGCAGTATTTT.

This clonotype was seen more than once but under ten times. The J gene is TRBJ2-1, the V gene TRBV5-1; TRBD2 matches 7 bases. From germline, CDR1 is SGHRS and CDR2 YFSETQ. V gave up 1 base and J gave up 6 bases; unmatched junction bases: 4. This CDR3 has 14 amino acids. CDR3 sequence: CASSLTPGGNEQFF. In DNA form, the CDR3 reads TGCGCCAGCAGCTTGACCCCGGGGGGCAATGAGCAGTTCTTC.

This clonotype was observed a handful of times. The chain combines TRBV6-9 with TRBJ2-2, with 12 bases lining up with TRBD2. The CDR3 is 16 residues long. With 3 bases clipped from V and 5 bases from J, the junction kept 4 bases outside the gene matches. CDR1 MNHGY and CDR2 SVAAGI come from the germline V gene. CDR3 protein: CASSYLLAGGTGELFF. The CDR3 DNA sequence: TGTGCCAGCAGTTACCTTCTAGCGGGAGGGACCGGGGAGCTGTTTTTT.

Ten or more counts support this clonotype. V usage is TRBV6-1 and J usage is TRBJ1-4; 9 bases are shared with TRBD1. The CDR3 runs 16 residues. Germline CDR1 is MNHNS and CDR2 is SASEGT. V shed 3 bases and J 7 bases; nucleotides not matched to a gene: 9. The CDR3: CASSDILWDRAEKLFF. The CDR3 DNA follows: TGTGCCAGCAGTGATATTTTGTGGGACAGGGCTGAAAAACTGTTTTTT.

The chain combines TRBV27 with TRBJ1-6; D unclear. Germline CDR1 is MNHEY and CDR2 is SMNVEV (reference sequence). Trimming cost V 5 bases and J 6 bases, with 17 bases left between them. The CDR3 extends over 16 amino acids. CDR3 coding DNA: TGTGCCAGCAGTCCCTTCCCGAGAGGAACTAATTCACCCCTCCACTTT. This gives the protein CASSPFPRGTNSPLHF.

This clonotype has ten or more counts. V gene TRBV12-3 or TRBV12-4 combines with J gene TRBJ1-2; TRBD1 agrees at 11 bases. The junction had 5 bases not matched to a gene; V was cut back by 4 bases and J by 1 base. The CDR3 has 16 amino acids. The DNA of the CDR3 is TGTGCCAGCAGTTCGGGGACAGGGGGGTTTAACTATGGCTACACCTTC. Its translation: CASSSGTGGFNYGYTF.

This clonotype was seen repeatedly, ten times or more. The CDR3 here is CASSFRGLTGELFF. CDR3 coding DNA: TGTGCCAGCAGTTTCAGGGGCCTTACCGGGGAGCTGTTTTTT. The rearrangement joins TRBV27 to TRBJ2-2, with TRBD1 as a possible D gene (6 bases). The CDR3 is made up of 14 amino acids. The V and J ends lost 3 bases and 5 bases respectively, with 10 bases between them. From germline, CDR1 is MNHEY and CDR2 SMNVEV (reference sequence).

The chain carries TRBV18 and TRBJ2-3; the D gene is possibly TRBD2 (6 bases). The CDR3 loop spans 16 amino acids. Germline CDR1 is KGHSH and CDR2 is LQKENI. V lost 5 bases to trimming and J lost 2 bases, with 17 bases between them. As DNA, the CDR3 is TGTGCCAGCTCATTGCGGGACTCAGGGTTCACAGATACGCAGTATTTT. This encodes CASSLRDSGFTDTQYF. Looking up the rest from reference TRBV18 and TRBJ2-3 gives the full variable domain: NAGVMQNPRHLVRRRGQEARLRCSPMKGHSHVYWYRQLPEEGLKFMVYLQKENIIDESGMPKERFSAEFPKEGPSILRIQQVVRGDSAAYFCASSLRDSGFTDTQYFGPGTRLTVL.

J is TRBJ2-5 and V is TRBV18; no definite D call. The CDR3 consists of 15 residues. Germline CDR1 and CDR2: KGHSH and LQKENI. The germline V and J ends were trimmed by 0 bases and 5 bases, with 13 bases remaining between them. CDR3 nucleotides: TGTGCCAGCTCACCACCTTCGGTCCAGGCGGAGACCCAGTACTTC. It specifies CASSPPSVQAETQYF.

This clonotype has ten or more counts. V is TRBV7-2 and J is TRBJ2-3; D is perhaps TRBD1 or TRBD2 (5 bases each). The CDR3 consists of 23 residues. Germline V gene data show CDR1 as SGHTA and CDR2 as FQGNSA. V gave up 5 bases and J gave up 2 bases, with 38 bases separating them. The CDR3 loop reads CASSIEERSSGDLRLTNTDTQYF. The CDR3 nucleotides are TGTGCCAGCAGCATCGAAGAACGGTCGAGTGGGGACCTGAGACTCACCAACACAGATACGCAGTATTTT.

This clonotype was observed a single time. The gene calls are TRBV10-3 and TRBJ2-7; 7 bases fit TRBD2. The V segment lost 10 bases and the J segment 5 bases; nucleotides outside the gene matches: 11. CDR1 is ENHRY and CDR2 is SYGVKD in the germline V gene. This CDR3 region has 13 residues. In DNA form, the CDR3 reads TGTGCCACTATCGCTTCGCGGGAGCACGAGCAGTACTTC. Protein product: CATIASREHEQYF.

This clonotype was counted a few times. The CDR3 sequence is CASSWQGGKAFF. CDR3 nucleotide sequence: TGTGCCAGCAGCTGGCAGGGAGGGAAAGCTTTCTTT. The V and J genes are TRBV5-8 and TRBJ1-1; possible D gene TRBD1, 5 bases. Trimming shortened V by 3 bases and J by 9 bases, and 12 bases separated the two germline ends. CDR1 and CDR2 from the germline V gene are SGHTS and YDEGEE. The CDR3 length is 12 residues.

This clonotype was seen at least ten times. CDR3 coding DNA: TGTGCCAGCAGTTACCGGACCTCACAGGGATGGGAGACCCAGTACTTC. Residues: CASSYRTSQGWETQYF. The chain has TRBV6-5 and TRBJ2-5; a possible D gene is TRBD1 (6 bases). The CDR3 has 16 amino acids. Per the germline V gene, CDR1 is MNHEY and CDR2 is SVGAGI. Trimming took off 2 bases at V and 5 bases at J, with 18 bases between the two ends.

Turning to this clonotype: Likely a read error: the CDR3 ends without its conserved phenylalanine or tryptophan. The rearrangement links TRBV7-2 to TRBJ2-3, with TRBD2 identical over 14 bases. This CDR3 region has 15 residues. The V and J ends lost 5 bases and 6 bases, in that order; junction bases with no gene match: 4. Germline assignment: CDR1 SGHTA and CDR2 FQGNSA. CDR3 DNA sequence: TGTGCCAGCAGCGAGGGACTAGCGGGAGCGGATACGCAGTATCTT. Translated: CASSEGLAGADTQYL.

This clonotype was seen ten or more times. CDR3 in DNA: TGCAGTGCTACACCGGGACTAGCGGGATACAATGAGCAGTTCTTC. This codes for CSATPGLAGYNEQFF. The rearrangement joins TRBV20-1 to TRBJ2-1; 13 bases align to TRBD2. CDR1 and CDR2 from the germline V gene are DFQATT and SNEGSKA (reference sequence). The CDR3 contains 15 residues. V lost 4 bases and J lost 4; bases outside the gene matches: 4.